The present T cell receptor beta chain was sequenced within a study of cytomegalovirus exposure and HLA in healthy donors. PCR used 60 Vbeta primers and 13 Jbeta primers. Data came from immunoSEQ multiplex PCR; TCRdb stores just in-frame clones and leaves some out. Its table lists around 140,000 clones. The germline V gene has CDR1 SGHVS and CDR2 FNYEAQ. The length of the CDR3 is 12 residues. Concerning this clone itself: What it binds is not known. A junction end diverges from the germline sequence, so it may reflect a read error.

Study-level points and caveats: Altogether, 160 or so TCR beta chains were recorded as cytomegalovirus-associated. Reports indicate that TCR beta sequences accurately predicted the HLA-A and HLA-B alleles of most subjects.

Sequencing was performed on PBMCs. This chain uses TRBV7-6 with TRBJ1-4, with D unresolved. This receptor was identified in a man younger than 30 in good health and CMV-seronegative. DNA for the CDR3: TGTGCCAGCAGCCGGCGCGACAAGAGCGGGGTTTTT. The encoded protein is CASSRRDKSGVF.